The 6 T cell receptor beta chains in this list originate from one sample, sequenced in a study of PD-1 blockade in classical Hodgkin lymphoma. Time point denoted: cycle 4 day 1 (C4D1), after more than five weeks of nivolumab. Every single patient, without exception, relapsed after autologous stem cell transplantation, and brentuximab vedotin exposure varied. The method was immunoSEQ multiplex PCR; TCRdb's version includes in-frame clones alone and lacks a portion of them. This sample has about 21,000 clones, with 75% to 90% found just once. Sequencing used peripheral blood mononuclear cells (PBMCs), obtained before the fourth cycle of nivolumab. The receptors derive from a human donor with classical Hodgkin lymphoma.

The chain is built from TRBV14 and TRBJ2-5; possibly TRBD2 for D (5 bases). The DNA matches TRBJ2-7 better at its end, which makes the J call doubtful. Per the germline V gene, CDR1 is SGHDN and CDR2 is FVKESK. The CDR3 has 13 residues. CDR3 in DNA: TGTGCCAGCAGCTGGCTGGGGAGCTACGAGCAGTACTTC. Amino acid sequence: CASSWLGSYEQYF.

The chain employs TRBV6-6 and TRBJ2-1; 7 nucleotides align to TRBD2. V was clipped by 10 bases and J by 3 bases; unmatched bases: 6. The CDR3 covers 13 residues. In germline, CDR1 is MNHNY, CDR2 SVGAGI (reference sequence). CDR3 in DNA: TGTGCCATCAAGCGGGACCTCTACAATGAGCAGTTCTTC. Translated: CAIKRDLYNEQFF.

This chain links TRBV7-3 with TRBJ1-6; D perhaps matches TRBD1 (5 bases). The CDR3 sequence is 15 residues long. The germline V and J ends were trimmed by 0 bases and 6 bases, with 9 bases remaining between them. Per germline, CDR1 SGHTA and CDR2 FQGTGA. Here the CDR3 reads CASSLTTGGNSPLHF. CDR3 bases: TGTGCCAGCAGCTTAACTACCGGGGGTAATTCACCCCTCCACTTT.

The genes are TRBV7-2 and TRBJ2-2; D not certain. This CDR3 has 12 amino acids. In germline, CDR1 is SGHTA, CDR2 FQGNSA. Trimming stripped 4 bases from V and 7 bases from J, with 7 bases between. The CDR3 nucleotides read TGTGCCAGCAGCTACAACGGCGGGGAGCTGTTTTTT. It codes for CASSYNGGELFF. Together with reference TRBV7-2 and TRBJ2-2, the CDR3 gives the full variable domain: GAGVSQSPSNKVTEKGKDVELRCDPISGHTALYWYRQSLGQGLEFLIYFQGNSAPDKSGLPSDRFSAERTGGSVSTLTIQRTQQEDSAVYLCASSYNGGELFFGEGSRLTVL.

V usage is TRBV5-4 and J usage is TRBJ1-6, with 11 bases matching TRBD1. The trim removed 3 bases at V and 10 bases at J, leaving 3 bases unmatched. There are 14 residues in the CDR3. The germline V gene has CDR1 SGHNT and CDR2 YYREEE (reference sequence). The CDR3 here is CASSWDRGDSPLHF. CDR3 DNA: TGTGCCAGCAGCTGGGACAGGGGGGACTCACCCCTCCACTTT.

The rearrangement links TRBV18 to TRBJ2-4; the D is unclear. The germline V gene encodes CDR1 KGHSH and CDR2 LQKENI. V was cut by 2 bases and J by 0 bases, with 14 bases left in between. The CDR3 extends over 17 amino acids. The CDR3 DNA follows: TGTGCCAGCTCACCAGCGAATCAGAGACTAGCCAAAAACATTCAGTACTTC. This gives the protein CASSPANQRLAKNIQYF.